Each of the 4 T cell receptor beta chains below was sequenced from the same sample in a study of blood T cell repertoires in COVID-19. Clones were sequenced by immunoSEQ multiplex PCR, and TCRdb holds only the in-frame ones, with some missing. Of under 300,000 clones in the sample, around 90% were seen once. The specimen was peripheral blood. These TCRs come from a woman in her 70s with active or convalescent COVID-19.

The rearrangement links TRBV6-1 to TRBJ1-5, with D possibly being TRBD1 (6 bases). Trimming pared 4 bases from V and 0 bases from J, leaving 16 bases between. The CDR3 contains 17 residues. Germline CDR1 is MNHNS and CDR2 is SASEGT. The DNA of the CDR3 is TGTGCCAGCAGTGGGGGGCGGGCAGGCTATAGCAATCAGCCCCAGCATTTT. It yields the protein CASSGGRAGYSNQPQHF.

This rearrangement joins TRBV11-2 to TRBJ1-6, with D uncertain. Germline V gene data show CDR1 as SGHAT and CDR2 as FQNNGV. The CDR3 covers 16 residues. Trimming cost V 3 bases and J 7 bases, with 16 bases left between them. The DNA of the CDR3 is TGTGCCAGCAGCTTGGGCGGGCGGGGTTCGAATTCACCCCTCCACTTT. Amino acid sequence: CASSLGGRGSNSPLHF.

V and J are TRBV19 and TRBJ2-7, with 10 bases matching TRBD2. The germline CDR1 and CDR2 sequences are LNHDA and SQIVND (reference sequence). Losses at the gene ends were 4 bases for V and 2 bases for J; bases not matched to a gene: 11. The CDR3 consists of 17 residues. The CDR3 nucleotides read TGTGCCAGTAGTACCTCACTACTAGCGGGGACTCCCTACGAGCAGTACTTC. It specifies CASSTSLLAGTPYEQYF.

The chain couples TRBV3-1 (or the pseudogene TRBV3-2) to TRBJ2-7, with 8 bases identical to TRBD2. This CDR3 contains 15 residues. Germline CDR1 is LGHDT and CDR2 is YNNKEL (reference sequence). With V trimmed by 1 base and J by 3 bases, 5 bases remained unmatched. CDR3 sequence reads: CASSQVTSGGYEQYF. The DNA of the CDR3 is TGTGCCAGCAGCCAAGTCACTAGCGGTGGCTACGAGCAGTACTTC.